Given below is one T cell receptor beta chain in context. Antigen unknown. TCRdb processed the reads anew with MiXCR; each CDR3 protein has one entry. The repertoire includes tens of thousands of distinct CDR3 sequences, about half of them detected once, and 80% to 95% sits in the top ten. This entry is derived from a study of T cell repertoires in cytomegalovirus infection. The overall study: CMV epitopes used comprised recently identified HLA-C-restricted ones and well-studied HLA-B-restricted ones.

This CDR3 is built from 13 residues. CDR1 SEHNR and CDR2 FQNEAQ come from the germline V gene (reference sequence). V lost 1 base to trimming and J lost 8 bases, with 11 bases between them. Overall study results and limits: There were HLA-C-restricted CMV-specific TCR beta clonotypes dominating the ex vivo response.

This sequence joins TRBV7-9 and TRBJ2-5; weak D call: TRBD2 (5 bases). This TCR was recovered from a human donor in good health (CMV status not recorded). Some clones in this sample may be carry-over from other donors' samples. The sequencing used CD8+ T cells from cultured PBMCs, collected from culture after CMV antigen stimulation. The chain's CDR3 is CASSLELDGTQYF. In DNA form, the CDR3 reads TGTGCCAGCAGCTTAGAACTAGACGGCACCCAGTACTTC.